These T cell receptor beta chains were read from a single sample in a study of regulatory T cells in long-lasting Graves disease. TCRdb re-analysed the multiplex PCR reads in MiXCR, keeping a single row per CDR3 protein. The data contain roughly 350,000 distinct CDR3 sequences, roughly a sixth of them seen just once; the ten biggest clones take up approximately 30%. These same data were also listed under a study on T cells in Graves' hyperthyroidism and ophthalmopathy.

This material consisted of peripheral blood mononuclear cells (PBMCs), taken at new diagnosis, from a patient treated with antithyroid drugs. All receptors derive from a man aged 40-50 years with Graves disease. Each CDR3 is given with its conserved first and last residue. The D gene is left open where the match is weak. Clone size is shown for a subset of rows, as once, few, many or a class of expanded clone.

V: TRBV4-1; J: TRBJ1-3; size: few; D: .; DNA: TGCGCCAGCAGCCGAACTATCGGAAACACCATATATTTT; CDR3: CASSRTIGNTIYF
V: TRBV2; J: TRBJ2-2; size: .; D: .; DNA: TGTGCCAGCAAGCCAGGAGAGGGGGAGCTGTTTTTT; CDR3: CASKPGEGELFF
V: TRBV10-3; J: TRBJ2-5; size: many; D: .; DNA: TGTGCCATCAGTGACATTCATGGAGAGACCCAGTACTTC; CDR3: CAISDIHGETQYF
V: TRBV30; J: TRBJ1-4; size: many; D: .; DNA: TGTGCCTGGAGTGCTTCCTTCGGCCAACTGTTTTTT; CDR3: CAWSASFGQLFF
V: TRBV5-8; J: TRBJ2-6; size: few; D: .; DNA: TGTGCCAGCAGCTTGGAGCCGGGAAGCTCCCTCGTCCTGACTTTC; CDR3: CASSLEPGSSLVLTF
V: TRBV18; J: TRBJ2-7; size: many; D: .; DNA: TGTGCCAGCTCAGCAGAAGGAGGCGAGCAGTACTTC; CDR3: CASSAEGGEQYF
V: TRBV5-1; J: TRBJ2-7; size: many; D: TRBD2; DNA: TGCGCCAGCAGCTTCGGGAGCGGGGGGTACAACGAGCAGTACTTC; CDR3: CASSFGSGGYNEQYF
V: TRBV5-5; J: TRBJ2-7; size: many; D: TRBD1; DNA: TGTGCCAGCAGCTTGGCCTGGACAGGGGGCTCCTACGAGCAGTACTTC; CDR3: CASSLAWTGGSYEQYF
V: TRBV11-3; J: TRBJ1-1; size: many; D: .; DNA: TGTGCCAGCAGCTTAGATCGCCTTGTGAACACTGAAGCTTTCTTT; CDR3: CASSLDRLVNTEAFF
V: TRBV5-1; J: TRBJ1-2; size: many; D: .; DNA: TGCGCCAGCAGCGAGGAGCGGGACCCTGGCTACACCTTC; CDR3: CASSEERDPGYTF
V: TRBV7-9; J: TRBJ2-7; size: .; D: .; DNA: TGTGCCAGCCGCACAGGGGGGGACTACGAGCAGTACTTC; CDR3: CASRTGGDYEQYF
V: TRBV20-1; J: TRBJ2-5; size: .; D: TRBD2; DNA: TGCAGTGCTAGAGATCGCAAGGGACTAGCGGGGGGCCTCCCCAAGAGATTGACCCAGTACTTC; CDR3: CSARDRKGLAGGLPKRLTQYF
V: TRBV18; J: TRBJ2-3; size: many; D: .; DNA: TGTGCCAGCTCACCGGGGCTATTCACAGATACGCAGTATTTT; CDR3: CASSPGLFTDTQYF
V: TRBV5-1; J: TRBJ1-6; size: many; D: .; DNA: TGCGCCAGCAGCTTGAGAGGACTCGACTATAATTCACCCCTCCACTTT; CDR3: CASSLRGLDYNSPLHF
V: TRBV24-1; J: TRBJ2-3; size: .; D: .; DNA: TGTGCCACCAGTGATTTTATAGGAGTCGCAGATACGCAGTATTTT; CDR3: CATSDFIGVADTQYF
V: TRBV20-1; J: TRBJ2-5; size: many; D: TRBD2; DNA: TGCAGTGCGGGGACTAGCGGACAAGAGACCCAGTACTTC; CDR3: CSAGTSGQETQYF
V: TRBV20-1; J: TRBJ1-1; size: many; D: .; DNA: TGCAGTGCTAGCGATACTTACACTGAAGCTTTCTTT; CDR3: CSASDTYTEAFF
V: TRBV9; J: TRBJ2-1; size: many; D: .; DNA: TGTGCCAGCAGCACGGACACATTGACCTACAATGAGCAGTTCTTC; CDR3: CASSTDTLTYNEQFF
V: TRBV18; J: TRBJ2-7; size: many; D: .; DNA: TGTGCCAGCTCACCACCCGGAACCATTGAGCAGTACTTC; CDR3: CASSPPGTIEQYF
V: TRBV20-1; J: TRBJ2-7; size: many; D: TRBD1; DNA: TGCAGTGCTAGGGACAGGGGGCGCGAGCAGTACTTC; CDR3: CSARDRGREQYF
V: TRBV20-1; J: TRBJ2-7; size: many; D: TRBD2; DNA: TGCAGTGCTCTAGCGGGCGTGAGCTCCTACGAGCAGTACTTC; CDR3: CSALAGVSSYEQYF
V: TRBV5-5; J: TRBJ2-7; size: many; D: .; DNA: TGTGCCAGCAGCCAACGGCGGGGCAGTGGAACCTACGAGCAGTACTTC; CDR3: CASSQRRGSGTYEQYF
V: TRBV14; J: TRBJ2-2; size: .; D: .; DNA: TGTGCCAGCAGCCAAGTCTATGGCTTATCGAACACCGGGGAGCTGTTTTTT; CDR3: CASSQVYGLSNTGELFF
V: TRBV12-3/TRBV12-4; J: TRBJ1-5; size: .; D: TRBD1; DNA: TGTGCCACATCCGGGACAGGTCTTGGGCCCCAGCATTTT; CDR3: CATSGTGLGPQHF
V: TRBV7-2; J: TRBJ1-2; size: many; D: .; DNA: TGTGCCAGCAGCTTAAGGGCCACTTCACGATATGGCTACACCTTC; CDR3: CASSLRATSRYGYTF
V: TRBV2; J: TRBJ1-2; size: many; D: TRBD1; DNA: TGTGCCAGCATCCAAGGGACAGCCTATGGCTACACCTTC; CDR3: CASIQGTAYGYTF
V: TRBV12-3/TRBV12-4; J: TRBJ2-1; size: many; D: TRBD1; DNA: TGTGCCAGCAGTTTGGGTTATAGGGGGACAGGGAACTACAATGAGCAGTTCTTC; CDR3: CASSLGYRGTGNYNEQFF
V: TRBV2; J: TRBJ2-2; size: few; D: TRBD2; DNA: TGTGCCAGCAATAGCCTAGCGGGGGGGCCCGGGGAGCTGTTTTTT; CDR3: CASNSLAGGPGELFF
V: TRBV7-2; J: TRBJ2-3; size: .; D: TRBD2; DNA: TGTGCCAGCAGCTTTCAATTACTAGCGGGGATAGCTAGCACAGATACGCAGTATTTT; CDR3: CASSFQLLAGIASTDTQYF